The clone carrying this T cell receptor beta chain was observed a few times. Its specificity is unknown. The entry originates in a study of a mutant IDH1 vaccine in newly diagnosed glioma. General study points: Altogether, roughly 93% of patients exhibited vaccine-induced immune responses. Seemingly, top peripheral T cell clonotype changes bore no relation to pseudoprogression.

V dropped 4 bases and J dropped 9 bases, with 18 bases sitting between them. Germline assignment: CDR1 LNHDA and CDR2 SQIVND (reference sequence). The CDR3 loop spans 14 amino acids. The sample's time point: week 5, during vaccination. A single vaccine dose contained 300 ug of mutant IDH1 20-mer peptide, and topical imiquimod was used with it. The data were produced by immunoSEQ multiplex PCR, yet TCRdb's version contains in-frame clones alone and is incomplete. The sample gives approximately 32,000 clones, roughly 56% of which show up once; approximately 11% is in the top ten. The TCR sequence derives from a woman younger than 35 with glioma. This specimen consisted of PBMCs, obtained from a glioma patient whose treatment included an IDH1 peptide vaccine. The chain carries TRBV19 and TRBJ2-5; D unresolved. The CDR3 spells CASSRRQDGWAQYF. CDR3 nucleotide sequence: TGTGCCAGTAGTAGAAGGCAGGATGGGTGGGCCCAGTACTTC.